Following are 20 T cell receptor beta chains from one sample sequenced in a study of breast tumors, draining lymph nodes, adjacent tissues. Samples came from axillary lymph nodes draining the breast cancer. TCRdb redid the calling of the multiplex PCR reads with MiXCR, one entry per CDR3 protein. The sample lists approximately 210,000 distinct CDR3 sequences, nearly 35% occurring once. Sequenced input: axillary lymph node tissue. The receptor set was obtained from a female donor with breast cancer. Some clones in this sample may be carry-over from other donors' samples.

This clonotype was recorded at least ten times. This sequence may be a read error, since a much larger clone differs from it by one base. The rearrangement links TRBV20-1 to TRBJ1-2; D is uncertain. Germline V gives CDR1 DFQATT, CDR2 SNEGSKA (reference sequence). V lost 6 bases and J 5 bases, leaving 22 bases between the germline ends. CDR3 size: 15 residues. The CDR3, as DNA: TGCAGTGCAAATGCCAGGATCGGCAGTTCGTATGGCTACACCTTC. This gives the protein CSANARIGSSYGYTF.

This clonotype occurred many times. This chain connects TRBV6-6 to TRBJ1-2, with 7 bases aligning to TRBD1. The CDR3 runs 15 residues. The junction had 15 bases not matched to a gene; V was cut back by 6 bases and J by 8 bases. Germline loops: CDR1 MNHNY, CDR2 SVGAGI (reference sequence). The CDR3 nucleotides read TGTGCCAGCAGAACATCGGACAGGCCGGGGGAAGGCTACACCTTC. This codes for CASRTSDRPGEGYTF.

About this clonotype: A much larger clone sits a single nucleotide away, making a read error possible. This chain joins TRBV20-1 and TRBJ1-5; D is unclear. Germline V CDR1 and CDR2: DFQATT, SNEGSKA (reference sequence). There are 15 residues in the CDR3. The V end was cut by 1 base, the J end by 6 bases, with 16 bases between. This chain's CDR3 is CSARGSGSLTQPQHF. Here the CDR3 DNA reads TGCAGTGCTAGAGGTTCGGGCAGTCTCACTCAGCCCCAGCATTTT.

This chain uses TRBV11-2 with TRBJ1-5; no definite D call. Trimming took off 4 bases at V and 14 bases at J, with 18 bases between the two ends. The germline V gene encodes CDR1 SGHAT and CDR2 FQNNGV. The length of the CDR3 is 13 residues. The CDR3 spells CASSSQAGSHEHF. Written as DNA, the CDR3 is TGTGCCAGCAGCTCTCAGGCGGGTTCTCATGAGCATTTT.

This clonotype was seen repeatedly, ten times or more. The J gene is TRBJ1-2, the V gene TRBV10-3, with 8 bases identical to TRBD1. The V gene's germline CDR1 is ENHRY and CDR2 SYGVKD. The CDR3 has 12 residues. Trimming removed 5 bases from V and 8 bases from J; junction bases left unmatched: 4. The CDR3 region is CAISPGQAGYTF. The CDR3 DNA reads TGTGCCATCAGTCCGGGACAGGCGGGCTACACCTTC.

Ten or more counts support this clonotype. The genes are TRBV7-3 and TRBJ2-6, with no clear D. The CDR3 runs 15 residues. Between the trimmed V and J ends, which lost 2 bases and 2 bases, there was a span of 7 bases. The V gene's germline CDR1 is SGHTA and CDR2 FQGTGA. CDR3 coding DNA: TGTGCCAGCAGCTTAGAAGCAACTGGGGCCAACGTCCTGACTTTC. Its translation is CASSLEATGANVLTF.

This clonotype came up a few times. V and J are TRBV20-1 and TRBJ2-1; D not certain. The V end was cut by 7 bases, the J end by 5 bases, with 9 bases between. Germline V gene data show CDR1 as DFQATT and CDR2 as SNEGSKA (reference sequence). The CDR3 length is 11 residues. This chain's CDR3 is CSGLQDNEQFF. The CDR3 DNA reads TGCAGTGGTCTCCAAGACAATGAGCAGTTCTTC.

Many counts were recorded for this clonotype. The chain couples TRBV5-1 to TRBJ2-2; 7 bases are shared with TRBD1. CDR1 and CDR2 (germline): SGHRS, YFSETQ. The CDR3 spans 16 residues. V lost 4 bases, J lost 6 bases, and 12 bases stayed unmatched. CDR3 region: CASSAQGQSTAGELFF. Written as DNA, the CDR3 is TGCGCCAGCAGCGCCCAGGGACAGAGTACCGCCGGGGAGCTGTTTTTT. The complete variable domain, with remaining parts taken from reference TRBV5-1 and TRBJ2-2, reads KAGVTQTPRYLIKTRGQQVTLSCSPISGHRSVSWYQQTPGQGLQFLFEYFSETQRNKGNFPGRFSGRQFSNSRSEMNVSTLELGDSALYLCASSAQGQSTAGELFFGEGSRLTVL.

This clonotype was counted at least ten times. The chain combines TRBV7-8 with TRBJ1-2; 9 bases fit TRBD1. Trimming at V came to 6 bases and at J to 7 bases, leaving 6 bases not matched to a gene. The CDR3 covers 13 residues. The V gene's germline CDR1 is SGHVS and CDR2 FQNEAQ. The CDR3 sequence: CASSPDRGGGYTF. The CDR3 coding sequence is TGTGCCAGCAGTCCGGACAGGGGCGGTGGCTACACCTTC.

The chain couples TRBV4-2 to TRBJ1-2, with TRBD1 matching 9 bases. The CDR3 extends over 14 amino acids. The germline V gene has CDR1 LGHNA and CDR2 YNFKEQ. J gave up 6 bases and V 5 bases, and 7 bases lay outside the gene matches. CDR3 amino acids: CASSKGTGSHGYTF. CDR3 DNA: TGTGCCAGCAGCAAAGGGACAGGGTCTCATGGCTACACCTTC.

This clonotype was seen ten or more times. The chain employs TRBV11-2 and TRBJ1-2; D is ambiguous. The germline V gene encodes CDR1 SGHAT and CDR2 FQNNGV. The V and J ends lost 1 base and 0 bases respectively, with 12 bases between them. The CDR3 has 16 amino acids. CDR3 in amino acids: CASSLGGGGANYGYTF. Written as DNA, the CDR3 is TGTGCCAGCAGCTTAGGGGGTGGAGGAGCTAACTATGGCTACACCTTC. Full variable domain (remainder filled in from reference TRBV11-2 and TRBJ1-2): EAGVAQSPRYKIIEKRQSVAFWCNPISGHATLYWYQQILGQGPKLLIQFQNNGVVDDSQLPKDRFSAERLKGVDSTLKIQPAKLEDSAVYLCASSLGGGGANYGYTFGSGTRLTVV.

Concerning this clonotype itself: This may stem from a read error, because a much larger clone lies one nucleotide away. The chain recombines TRBV6-1 with TRBJ2-3; no firm D call. Deletions cut 8 bases from V and 2 bases from J, with 14 bases between. The CDR3 length is 14 residues. Germline loops: CDR1 MNHNS, CDR2 SASEGT. The CDR3 protein is CASWRRANTDTQYF. As DNA, the CDR3 is TGTGCCAGCTGGCGCAGAGCAAACACAGATACGCAGTATTTT.

This clonotype was observed a handful of times. The chain recombines TRBV12-3 or TRBV12-4 with TRBJ2-2; TRBD2 matches at 12 bases. The V segment lost 5 bases and the J segment 6 bases; nucleotides outside the gene matches: 4. The CDR3 extends over 15 amino acids. The DNA for the CDR3 is TGTGCCAGCAGTAGACTAGCGGGGGCCCCCGGGGAGCTGTTTTTT. Translating gives CASSRLAGAPGELFF.

This clonotype was detected many times. This sequence joins TRBV19 and TRBJ2-5; D uncertain. In germline, CDR1 is LNHDA, CDR2 SQIVND (reference sequence). The CDR3 is 15 amino acids. V shed 5 bases and J shed 5 bases, with 18 bases lying between them. The CDR3 sequence is CASSLKRALVETQYF. The CDR3 DNA sequence: TGTGCCAGTAGTCTGAAACGGGCGCTGGTGGAGACCCAGTACTTC.

A remark on this clonotype: As the CDR3 is not closed by the conserved phenylalanine or tryptophan, this likely results from a read error. The gene calls are TRBV11-2 and TRBJ1-3; TRBD1 is a possible D gene (6 bases). Germline V gene sequence: CDR1 SGHAT, CDR2 FQNNGV. V was clipped by 2 bases and J by 0 bases, with 11 bases between them. This CDR3 is built from 16 residues. The DNA of the CDR3 is TGTGCCAGCAGCTTAAACAGGGTCTCCTCTGGAAACACCATATATTAT. Translating it yields CASSLNRVSSGNTIYY.

For this clonotype: A much larger clonotype is one base distant, so this may be a read error. CDR3 sequence reads: CASRTPGDNTQYF. CDR3 bases: TGTGCCAGTCGAACCCCAGGGGATAACACCCAGTACTTC. This sequence joins TRBV11-3 and TRBJ2-5, with a possible D match to TRBD1 (6 bases). V lost 9 bases and J lost 8, with 19 bases in between. The germline gives CDR1 SGHNT, CDR2 YENEEA. The CDR3 is made up of 13 amino acids.

This clonotype was seen at least ten times. One end of the junction does not line up with germline, which may come from a read error. The rearrangement links TRBV7-7 to TRBJ2-7; D gene ambiguous. The CDR3 loop spans 15 amino acids. Germline lookup yields CDR1 SSHAT and CDR2 FNYEAQ (reference sequence). This CDR3 reads CASSLRPETSYEQYF. The CDR3 region has the DNA TGTGCTAGCAGCTTAAGGCCAGAAACCTCCTACGAGCAGTACTTC.

This clonotype occurred once. This chain connects TRBV2 to TRBJ1-5, with TRBD1 as a possible D gene (5 bases). CDR1 is SNHLY, CDR2 FYNNEI, per germline. The length of the CDR3 is 14 residues. This chain's CDR3 is CARGSGRDNQPQHF. Written as DNA, the CDR3 is TGTGCTAGAGGCTCGGGACGGGACAATCAGCCCCAGCATTTT. The variable domain in full, completed from reference TRBV2 and TRBJ1-5, reads EPEVTQTPSHQVTQMGQEVILRCVPISNHLYFYWYRQILGQKVEFLVSFYNNEISEKSEIFDDQFSVERPDGSNFTLKIRSTKLEDSAMYFCARGSGRDNQPQHFGDGTRLSIL.

The sample holds many counts of this clonotype. The V gene is TRBV9, the J gene TRBJ1-2; D perhaps matches TRBD1 (5 bases). From germline, CDR1 is SGDLS and CDR2 YYNGEE. V was clipped by 3 bases and J by 3 bases, with 6 bases between them. The CDR3 has 12 amino acids. The CDR3 spells CASSEGHYGYTF. The CDR3 DNA sequence: TGTGCCAGCAGCGAGGGACACTATGGCTACACCTTC.

This clonotype has ten or more counts. The V gene is TRBV10-2, the J gene TRBJ1-6, with TRBD1 as a possible D gene (5 bases). There are 13 residues in the CDR3. CDR1 WSHSY and CDR2 SAAADI come from the germline V gene. V dropped 10 bases and J dropped 7 bases, with 14 bases sitting between them. The CDR3 DNA is TGCGCCACAGGGATGGGGGAAAATTCACCCCTCCACTTT. Translation gives CATGMGENSPLHF.